This TCR beta chain was sequenced for a study of shared clonotypes between healthy human individuals. Study outcomes and limitations: Estimated clonotype richness was generally higher in naive than memory subsets.

Points on this clone: What it recognizes is unknown. Other DNA sequences in this specimen translate into the identical CDR3.

This CDR3 has 13 amino acids. The V end was cut by 0 bases, the J end by 1 base, with 1 base between. Germline CDR1 is MNHEY and CDR2 is SVGAGI. The assay was immunoSEQ multiplex PCR, and TCRdb's table has in-frame clones only and misses some. This table has 1 million to 1.3 million clones, approximately 78% appearing once. Input material: memory CD4+ T cells from PBMCs. Subset meaning: CD45RA-negative fraction. This TCR derives from a young man in good health. Some clones in this sample may be carry-over from other donors' samples. The genes are TRBV6-5 and TRBJ2-1; D is undetermined. The CDR3 DNA reads TGTGCCAGCAGTTACTCGTCCTACAATGAGCAGTTCTTC. Translating it yields CASSYSSYNEQFF.